This TCR beta chain was captured in a study of T cell responses to AZD1222 COVID-19 vaccine. Some clones are missing from TCRdb's copy, which holds only in-frame ones; the method was immunoSEQ multiplex PCR. The sample has 100,000 to 150,000 clones, roughly 87% seen once. Sequences were derived from peripheral blood, sampled on day 0 of AZD1222 vaccination. This TCR was sampled from an adult in good health.

In nucleotides, the CDR3 is TGTGCCAGCAGCCGGGGGTACAGCGTCCAAGAGACCCAGTACTTC. Translation gives CASSRGYSVQETQYF. The V call is TRBV7-3, the J call TRBJ2-5; D perhaps matches TRBD2 (6 bases). This CDR3 contains 15 residues. V gave up 5 bases and J gave up 1 base, with 14 bases separating them. Germline-derived CDR1 and CDR2 are SGHTA and FQGTGA.